This T cell receptor (beta chain) is drawn from a study of cytomegalovirus exposure and HLA in healthy donors. The wider study: In a later analysis, it was reported that the roughly 120 validation repertoires had been produced on the same platform as the 700 or so repertoires belonging to the first cohort.

Regarding this clone: Antigen specificity is unknown.

The V gene's germline CDR1 is SGDLS and CDR2 YYNGEE. After removal of 4 bases from V and 2 bases from J, the junction contained 4 bases not matched to a gene. The CDR3 has 16 amino acids. The study's findings and limits: Most TCR sequences were uncommon, yet certain public TCRs appeared in many donors. The study put 150 to 200 TCR beta chains on its list as cytomegalovirus-associated. There were a few CMV-associated chains whose specificity for CMV antigens was confirmed in vitro.

Sequenced by immunoSEQ multiplex PCR; TCRdb stores in-frame clones only, minus some. The sample carries approximately 150,000 clones, about 90% recorded once. This clonotype was obtained from a woman under 30 in good health and CMV-seropositive. Material: PBMCs. The chain has TRBV9 and TRBJ2-7; 15 nucleotides line up with TRBD2. CDR3 bases: TGTGCCAGCAGCTCCGGGACTAGCGGGAGGACCTACGAGCAGTACTTC. Translated: CASSSGTSGRTYEQYF.